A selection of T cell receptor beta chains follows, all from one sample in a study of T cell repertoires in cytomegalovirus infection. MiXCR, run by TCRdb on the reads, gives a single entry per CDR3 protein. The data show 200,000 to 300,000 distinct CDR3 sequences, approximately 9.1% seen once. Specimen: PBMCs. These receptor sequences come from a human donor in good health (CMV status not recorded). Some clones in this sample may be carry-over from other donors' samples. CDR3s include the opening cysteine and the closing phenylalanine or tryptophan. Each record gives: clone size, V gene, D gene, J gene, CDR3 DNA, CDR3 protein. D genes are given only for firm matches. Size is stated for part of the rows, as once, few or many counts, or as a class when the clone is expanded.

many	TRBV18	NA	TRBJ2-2	TGTGCCAGCTCACCACGACTAGGAAACACCGGGGAGCTGTTTTTT	CASSPRLGNTGELFF
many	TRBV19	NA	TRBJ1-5	TGTGCCAGTAATTCAGGGCCAGATAGCAATCAGCCCCAGCATTTT	CASNSGPDSNQPQHF
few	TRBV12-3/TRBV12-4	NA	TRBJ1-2	TGTGCCAGCAGTACGGGACTCTCCCTACTTGGCTACACCTTC	CASSTGLSLLGYTF
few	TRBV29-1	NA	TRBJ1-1	TGCAGCGTCGGGGCGGGGTGGAACACTGAAGCTTTCTTT	CSVGAGWNTEAFF
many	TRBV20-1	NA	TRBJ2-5	TGCAGTGCTAGCGGAGGGGGAGAGACCCAGTACTTC	CSASGGGETQYF
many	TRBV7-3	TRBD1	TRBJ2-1	TGTGCCAGCAGCCCCCCCGGGACAGGGATCAATGAGCAGTTCTTC	CASSPPGTGINEQFF
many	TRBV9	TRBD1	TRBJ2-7	TGTGCCAGCAGCGTATCCCCAAGGGGACAGGGGGCTTATGGCGAGCAGTACTTC	CASSVSPRGQGAYGEQYF
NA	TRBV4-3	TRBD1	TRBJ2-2	TGCGCCAGCAGCCAAGACGACAGGGCAAAGACCGGGGAGCTGTTTTTT	CASSQDDRAKTGELFF
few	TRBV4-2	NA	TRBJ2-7	TGTGCCAGCAGCCAAGGCCGCGGGACCTACGAGCAGTACTTC	CASSQGRGTYEQYF
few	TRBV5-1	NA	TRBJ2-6	TGCGCCAGCAGCTTGAGGGGCCTCACTGGGGCCAACGTCCTGACTTTC	CASSLRGLTGANVLTF
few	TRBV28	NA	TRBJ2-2	TGTGCCAGCATTCTCTCCAGGGGTAACACCGGGGAGCTGTTTTTT	CASILSRGNTGELFF
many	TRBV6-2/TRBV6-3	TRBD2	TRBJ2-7	TGTGCCAGCAGTGCTAGCGGGGGGAAGTCCTACGAGCAGTACTTC	CASSASGGKSYEQYF
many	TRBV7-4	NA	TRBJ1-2	TGTGCCAGCAGCCCCTCCGACAGAGTCTATGGCTACACCTTC	CASSPSDRVYGYTF
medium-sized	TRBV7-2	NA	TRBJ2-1	TGTGCCAGCAGCTTGGGCCGGGACAATGAGCAGTTCTTC	CASSLGRDNEQFF
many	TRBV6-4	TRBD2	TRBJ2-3	TGTGCCAGCAGTGATGGGGGGGTCAGGGATACGCAGTATTTT	CASSDGGVRDTQYF
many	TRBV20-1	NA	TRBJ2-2	TGCAGTGCTAGAGGGAGGGATACCGGGGAGCTGTTTTTT	CSARGRDTGELFF
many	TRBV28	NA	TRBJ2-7	TGTGCCAGCAGTTACAGGGTGGAGCAGTACTTC	CASSYRVEQYF
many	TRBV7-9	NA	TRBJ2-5	TGTGCCAGCAGCTTAGGAGACATTAACCAAGAGACCCAGTACTTC	CASSLGDINQETQYF
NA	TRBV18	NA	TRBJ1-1	TGTGCCAGCTCACCACAGGGTATGGACACTGAAGCTTTCTTT	CASSPQGMDTEAFF
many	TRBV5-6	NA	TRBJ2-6	TGTGCCAGCAGCTTGTTGGCCGGAAGCTCTGGGGCCAACGTCCTGACTTTC	CASSLLAGSSGANVLTF
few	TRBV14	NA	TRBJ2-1	TGTGCCAGCAGCCCCCCTAACTCCTACAATGAGCAGTTCTTC	CASSPPNSYNEQFF
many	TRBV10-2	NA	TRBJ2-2	TGCGCCGGCCGGGGGGCAGGGAACACCGGGGAGCTGTTTTTT	CAGRGAGNTGELFF
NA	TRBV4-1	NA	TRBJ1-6	TGTGCCAGCAGCCAAGAGTTGTGGGATTCACCCCTCCACTTT	CASSQELWDSPLHF
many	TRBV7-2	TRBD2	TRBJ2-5	TGTGCCACCGCTCCGACTAGCGGGAGGGCCTCCAAGACCCAGTACTTC	CATAPTSGRASKTQYF
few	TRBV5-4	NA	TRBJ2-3	TGTGCCAGCAGCCTCCCGGCAGCAGATACGCAGTATTTT	CASSLPAADTQYF
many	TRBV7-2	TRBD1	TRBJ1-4	TGTGCCAGCAGCCCAGGAGACAGGGGGCTTGAAAAACTGTTTTTT	CASSPGDRGLEKLFF